These 20 T cell receptor beta chains share one sample of origin, sequenced in a study of T-cell reconstitution after alpha-beta-depleted transplantation in children. Preparing the TCRbeta library involved the use of unique molecular identifiers. A single record per CDR3 protein comes from TCRdb applying MiXCR to the PCR reads. Among 200,000 to 250,000 distinct CDR3 sequences listed, 9.5% to 13% were seen once. The sequencing here drew on PBMCs, taken before TCRalphabeta/CD19-depleted stem cell transplant. These receptors were collected from a child less than two years old with acute myeloid leukemia, due to receive a stem cell transplant.

This clonotype appeared many times. The DNA of the CDR3 is TGTGCCAGCAGGACGACAGGGGTGGACACTGAAGCTTTCTTT. Encoded protein: CASRTTGVDTEAFF. The V call is TRBV11-2, the J call TRBJ1-1; 8 bases fit TRBD1. The germline V gene encodes CDR1 SGHAT and CDR2 FQNNGV. Germline trimming cut 6 bases from V and 3 bases from J; bases unmatched to any gene: 6. The CDR3 contains 14 residues. The variable domain in full, with the rest retrieved from reference TRBV11-2 and TRBJ1-1, is EAGVAQSPRYKIIEKRQSVAFWCNPISGHATLYWYQQILGQGPKLLIQFQNNGVVDDSQLPKDRFSAERLKGVDSTLKIQPAKLEDSAVYLCASRTTGVDTEAFFGQGTRLTVV.

This clonotype was recorded a few times. The rearrangement joins TRBV20-1 to TRBJ2-5; maybe TRBD2 (7 bases). This CDR3 is 16 amino acids long. Germline V gene sequence: CDR1 DFQATT, CDR2 SNEGSKA (reference sequence). V was trimmed by 4 bases and J by 6 bases, leaving 24 bases between them. The CDR3: CSANWGRGRAEKTQYF. CDR3 in DNA: TGCAGTGCTAATTGGGGGCGCGGGAGAGCGGAAAAGACCCAGTACTTC.

This clonotype was counted only a few times. The chain links TRBV5-1 to TRBJ2-2; D remains unclear. Deletions cut 1 base from V and 5 bases from J, with 12 bases between. The CDR3 has 15 amino acids. Germline CDR1 is SGHRS and CDR2 is YFSETQ. The CDR3: CASSLRADVTGELFF. The CDR3 DNA sequence: TGCGCCAGCAGCTTGCGGGCAGACGTTACCGGGGAGCTGTTTTTT. Variable domain in full (rest from reference TRBV5-1 and TRBJ2-2): KAGVTQTPRYLIKTRGQQVTLSCSPISGHRSVSWYQQTPGQGLQFLFEYFSETQRNKGNFPGRFSGRQFSNSRSEMNVSTLELGDSALYLCASSLRADVTGELFFGEGSRLTVL.

Ten or more counts support this clonotype. The genes are TRBV29-1 and TRBJ2-2, with D possibly matching TRBD2 (7 bases). This CDR3 contains 13 residues. The V gene's germline CDR1 is SQVTM and CDR2 ANQGSEA. CDR3 bases: TGCTGTGTGGGGGGGCTGGGAACCGGGGAGCTGTTTTTT. Translation: CCVGGLGTGELFF.

This clonotype was detected ten times or more. V usage is TRBV5-1 and J usage is TRBJ1-2; no reliable D call. Per the germline V gene, CDR1 is SGHRS and CDR2 is YFSETQ. This CDR3 contains 15 residues. V lost 0 bases, J lost 0 bases, and 9 bases lay in between. CDR3 sequence (DNA): TGCGCCAGCAGCTTGGGTCGACTTACTAACTATGGCTACACCTTC. Translating gives CASSLGRLTNYGYTF. The variable domain in full, with the rest retrieved from reference TRBV5-1 and TRBJ1-2, is KAGVTQTPRYLIKTRGQQVTLSCSPISGHRSVSWYQQTPGQGLQFLFEYFSETQRNKGNFPGRFSGRQFSNSRSEMNVSTLELGDSALYLCASSLGRLTNYGYTFGSGTRLTVV.

This clonotype was counted many times. The J gene is TRBJ2-7, the V gene TRBV3-1; TRBD2 aligns across 11 bases. V was clipped by 1 base and J by 3 bases; unmatched bases: 14. The CDR3 spans 19 residues. Per the germline V gene, CDR1 is LGHDT and CDR2 is YNNKEL (reference sequence). The CDR3 protein is CASSQVELAGVPRYYEQYF. The DNA for the CDR3 is TGTGCCAGCAGCCAAGTCGAACTAGCGGGGGTCCCCCGCTACTACGAGCAGTACTTC.

This clonotype came up many times. The V gene is TRBV10-1, the J gene TRBJ2-2; D might be TRBD1 (6 bases). Germline loops: CDR1 WNHNN, CDR2 SYGVQD (reference sequence). This CDR3 spans 15 amino acids. V was shortened by 0 bases and J by 4 bases, with 9 bases between the two germline ends. The CDR3 is CASSESQGSTGELFF. The CDR3 DNA is TGCGCCAGCAGTGAGTCACAGGGTAGCACCGGGGAGCTGTTTTTT.

Many counts were recorded for this clonotype. CDR3 DNA: TGTGCCAGCAGTTTAGGGCAGACGGGGCGCTCACCCCTCCACTTT. Its protein is CASSLGQTGRSPLHF. The chain carries TRBV28 and TRBJ1-6; D possibly corresponds to TRBD1 (5 bases). CDR3 length equals 15 residues. Germline values: CDR1 MDHEN, CDR2 SYDVKM. The V end was cut by 2 bases, the J end by 10 bases, with 15 bases between.

The chain couples TRBV7-8 to TRBJ1-1; D uncertain. V was shortened by 5 bases and J by 1 base, with 8 bases between the two germline ends. Germline CDR1 is SGHVS and CDR2 is FQNEAQ. The CDR3 covers 13 residues. This CDR3 is CASSPHENTEAFF. The CDR3, as DNA: TGTGCCAGCAGCCCACACGAGAACACTGAAGCTTTCTTT.

This clonotype was observed a few times. The chain carries TRBV19 and TRBJ1-5; the match to TRBD1 covers 10 bases. Germline lookup yields CDR1 LNHDA and CDR2 SQIVND (reference sequence). Trimming cost V 6 bases and J 5 bases; bases outside gene matches: 4. This CDR3 spans 14 amino acids. The CDR3: CASRTGGSDQPQHF. CDR3 coding DNA: TGTGCCAGTAGGACAGGGGGCTCGGATCAGCCCCAGCATTTT.

Regarding this clonotype: Being one base from a much bigger clone, this may be a read error. The chain carries TRBV25-1 and TRBJ1-2; D unresolved. This CDR3 region has 13 residues. The V gene lost 2 bases and the J gene lost 5 bases, with 9 bases spanning the gap. Germline V gene sequence: CDR1 MGHDK, CDR2 SYGVNS. In nucleotides, the CDR3 is TGTGCCAGCAGTGAACGGATAGCGTATGGCTACACCTTC. Translation: CASSERIAYGYTF.

This clonotype was found many times. The CDR3 here is CSARSRVTPRPNTEAFF. Here the CDR3 DNA reads TGCAGTGCTAGATCTCGGGTAACCCCGCGGCCGAACACTGAAGCTTTCTTT. The chain couples TRBV20-1 to TRBJ1-1; D gene unclear. This CDR3 is built from 17 residues. Germline CDR1 is DFQATT and CDR2 is SNEGSKA (reference sequence). The V gene lost 2 bases and the J gene lost 1 base, with 20 bases spanning the gap.

This clonotype was observed a handful of times. The V gene is TRBV7-2, the J gene TRBJ1-5; a weak D match, TRBD1 (6 bases). The CDR3 loop spans 13 amino acids. Trimming took off 4 bases at V and 6 bases at J, with 10 bases between the two ends. Germline V CDR1 and CDR2: SGHTA, FQGNSA. The CDR3, as DNA: TGTGCCAGCAGCTCAGGGGAAGGTCAGCCCCAGCATTTT. Translating gives CASSSGEGQPQHF.

This clonotype has ten or more counts. The CDR3 sequence: CAKRRQGDGYTF. Written as DNA, the CDR3 is TGTGCCAAACGGAGGCAGGGAGATGGCTACACCTTC. This rearrangement joins TRBV19 to TRBJ1-2, with D maybe TRBD1 (5 bases). The germline V gene has CDR1 LNHDA and CDR2 SQIVND (reference sequence). This CDR3 has 12 amino acids. V lost 10 bases and J 6 bases, leaving 15 bases between the germline ends.

This clonotype was counted at least ten times. The CDR3 nucleotides are TGCGCCAGCAGCCCCGGGACGGGCTCCTACAATGAGCAGTTCTTC. Translating gives CASSPGTGSYNEQFF. V gene TRBV5-1 combines with J gene TRBJ2-1; the D call may be TRBD1 or TRBD2 (5 bases each). V was trimmed by 4 bases and J by 0 bases, leaving 11 bases between them. CDR1 and CDR2 (germline): SGHRS, YFSETQ. The CDR3 consists of 15 residues.

This clonotype was observed a few times. This chain uses TRBV4-1 with TRBJ2-3, with D perhaps being TRBD1 or TRBD2 (6 bases each). Germline values: CDR1 MGHRA, CDR2 YSYEKL. Trimming pared 0 bases from V and 3 bases from J, leaving 10 bases between. This CDR3 region has 15 residues. CDR3 residues: CASSQEWGATDTQYF. In nucleotides, the CDR3 is TGCGCCAGCAGCCAAGAGTGGGGGGCGACAGATACGCAGTATTTT.

This clonotype was seen at least ten times. The J gene is TRBJ1-4, the V gene TRBV12-5; unclear D gene. Trimming shortened V by 3 bases and J by 7 bases, and 12 bases separated the two germline ends. Germline V gene lookup returns CDR1 LGHNT and CDR2 FRNRAP. The CDR3 extends over 14 amino acids. The CDR3: CASGLANVCEKLFF. CDR3 sequence (DNA): TGTGCTAGTGGTTTAGCTAATGTTTGTGAAAAACTGTTTTTT.

The rearrangement joins TRBV29-1 to TRBJ2-3; TRBD2 might be the D (6 bases). The CDR3 is made up of 16 amino acids. V shed 7 bases and J shed 1 base, with 21 bases lying between them. Germline V gives CDR1 SQVTM, CDR2 ANQGSEA. Here the CDR3 DNA reads TGCAGCGCACCACGCGGTTGGGAGGACCGCACAGATACGCAGTATTTT. Translating gives CSAPRGWEDRTDTQYF.

This clonotype was detected many times. The chain combines TRBV20-1 with TRBJ2-3; D unclear. The CDR3 spans 12 residues. Looked up from germline, CDR1 is DFQATT and CDR2 is SNEGSKA (reference sequence). The germline V and J ends were trimmed by 6 bases and 6 bases, with 13 bases remaining between them. CDR3 DNA sequence: TGCAGTGCCCCCGACTCTATGGATACGCAGTATTTT. It specifies CSAPDSMDTQYF.

On this clonotype: This could be a read error, since a much larger clone is one nucleotide away. The chain carries TRBV6-5 and TRBJ2-5; TRBD1 is a possible D gene (6 bases). CDR3 size: 14 residues. Germline-derived CDR1 and CDR2 are MNHEY and SVGAGI. DNA of the CDR3: TGTGCCAGCAGTAACTCAGGGGCGAGAGAGACCCAGTACTTC. Protein product: CASSNSGARETQYF.